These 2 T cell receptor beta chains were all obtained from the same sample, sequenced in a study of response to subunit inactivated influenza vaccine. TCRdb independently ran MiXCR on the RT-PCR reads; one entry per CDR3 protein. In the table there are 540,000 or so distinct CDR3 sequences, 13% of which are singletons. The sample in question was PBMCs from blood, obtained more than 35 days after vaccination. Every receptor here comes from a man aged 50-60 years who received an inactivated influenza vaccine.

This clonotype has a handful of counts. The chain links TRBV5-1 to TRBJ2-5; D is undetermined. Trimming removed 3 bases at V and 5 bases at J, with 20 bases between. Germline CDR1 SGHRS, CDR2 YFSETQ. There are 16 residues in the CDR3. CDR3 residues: CASSSPTAGLRETQYF. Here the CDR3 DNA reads TGCGCCAGCAGCTCCCCTACGGCAGGCCTCAGGGAGACCCAGTACTTC.

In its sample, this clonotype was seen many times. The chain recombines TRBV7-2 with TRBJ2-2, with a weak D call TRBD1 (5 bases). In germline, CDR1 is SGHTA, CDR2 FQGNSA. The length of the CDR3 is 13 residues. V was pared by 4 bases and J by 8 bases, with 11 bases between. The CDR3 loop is CASSWKGVGELFF. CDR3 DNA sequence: TGTGCCAGCAGCTGGAAAGGGGTTGGGGAGCTGTTTTTT.